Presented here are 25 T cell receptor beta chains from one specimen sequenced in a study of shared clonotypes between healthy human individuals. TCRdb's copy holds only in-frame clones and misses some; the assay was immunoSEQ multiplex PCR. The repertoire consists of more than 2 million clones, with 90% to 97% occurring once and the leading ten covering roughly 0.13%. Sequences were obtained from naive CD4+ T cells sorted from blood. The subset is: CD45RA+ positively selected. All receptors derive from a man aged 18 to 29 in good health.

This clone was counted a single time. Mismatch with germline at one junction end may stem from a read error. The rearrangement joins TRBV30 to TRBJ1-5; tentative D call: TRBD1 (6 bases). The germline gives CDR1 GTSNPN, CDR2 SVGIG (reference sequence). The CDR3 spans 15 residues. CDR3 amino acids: CAWSVRGAPQSAPAF. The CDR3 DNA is TGTGCCTGGAGTGTACGGGGGGCGCCGCAATCAGCCCCAGCATTT.

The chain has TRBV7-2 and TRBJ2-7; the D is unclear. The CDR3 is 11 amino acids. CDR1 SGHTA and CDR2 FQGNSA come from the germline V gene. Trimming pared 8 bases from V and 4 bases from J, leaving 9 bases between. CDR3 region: CASATMYEQYF. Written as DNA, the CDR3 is TGTGCCAGCGCTACTATGTACGAGCAGTACTTC.

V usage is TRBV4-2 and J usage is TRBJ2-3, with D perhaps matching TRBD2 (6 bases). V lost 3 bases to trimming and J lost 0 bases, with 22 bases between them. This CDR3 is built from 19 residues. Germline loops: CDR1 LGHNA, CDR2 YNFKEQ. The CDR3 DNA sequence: TGTGCCAGCAGCCAGGGAAAGGGAGGATCCTACTCTAGCACAGATACGCAGTATTTT. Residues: CASSQGKGGSYSSTDTQYF.

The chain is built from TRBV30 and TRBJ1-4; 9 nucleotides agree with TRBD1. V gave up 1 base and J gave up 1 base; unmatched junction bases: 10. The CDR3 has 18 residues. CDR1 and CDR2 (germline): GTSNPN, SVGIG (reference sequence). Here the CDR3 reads CAWSDPNRGRLTNEKLFF. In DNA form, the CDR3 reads TGTGCCTGGAGTGACCCGAACAGGGGGCGTTTAACTAATGAAAAACTGTTTTTT.

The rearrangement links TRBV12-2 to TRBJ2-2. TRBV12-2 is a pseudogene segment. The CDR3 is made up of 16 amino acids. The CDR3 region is CASRLPGRLNTGELFF. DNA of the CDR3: TGTGCAAGTCGCTTGCCGGGACGGCTAAACACCGGGGAGCTGTTTTTT.

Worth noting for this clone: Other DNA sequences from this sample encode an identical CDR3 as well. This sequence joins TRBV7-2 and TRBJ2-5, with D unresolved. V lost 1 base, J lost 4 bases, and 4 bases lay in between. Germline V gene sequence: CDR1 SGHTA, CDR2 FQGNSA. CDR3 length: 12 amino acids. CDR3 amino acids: CASSLGLETQYF. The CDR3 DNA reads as TGTGCCAGCAGCTTAGGTTTAGAGACCCAGTACTTC.

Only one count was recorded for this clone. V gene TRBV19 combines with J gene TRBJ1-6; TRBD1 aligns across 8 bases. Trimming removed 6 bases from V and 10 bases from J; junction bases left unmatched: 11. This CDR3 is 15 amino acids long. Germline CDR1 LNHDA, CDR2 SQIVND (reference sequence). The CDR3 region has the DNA TGTGCCAGTAGATCGGCCGGGACAGGTCCCTCACCCCTCCACTTT. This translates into CASRSAGTGPSPLHF. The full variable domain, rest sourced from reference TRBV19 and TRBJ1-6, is DGGITQSPKYLFRKEGQNVTLSCEQNLNHDAMYWYRQDPGQGLRLIYYSQIVNDFQKGDIAEGYSVSREKKESFPLTVTSAQKNPTAFYLCASRSAGTGPSPLHFGNGTRLTVT.

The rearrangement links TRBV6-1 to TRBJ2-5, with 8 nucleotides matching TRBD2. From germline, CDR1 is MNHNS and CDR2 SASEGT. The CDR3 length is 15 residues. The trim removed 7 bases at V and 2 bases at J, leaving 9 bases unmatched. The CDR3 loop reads CASKWEASGQETQYF. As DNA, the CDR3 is TGTGCCAGCAAATGGGAAGCTAGCGGGCAAGAGACCCAGTACTTC.

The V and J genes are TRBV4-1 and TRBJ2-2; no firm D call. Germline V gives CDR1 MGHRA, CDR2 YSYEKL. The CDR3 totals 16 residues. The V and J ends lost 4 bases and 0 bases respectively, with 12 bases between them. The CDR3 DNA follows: TGCGCCAGCAGCCCTCTCTGGAACCCGAACACCGGGGAGCTGTTTTTT. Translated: CASSPLWNPNTGELFF.

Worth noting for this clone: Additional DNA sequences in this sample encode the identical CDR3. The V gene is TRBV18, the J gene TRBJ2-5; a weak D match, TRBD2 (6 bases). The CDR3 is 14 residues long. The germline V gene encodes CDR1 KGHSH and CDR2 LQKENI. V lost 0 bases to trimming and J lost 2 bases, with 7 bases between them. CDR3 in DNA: TGTGCCAGCTCACCACCGCGGGGTCAAGAGACCCAGTACTTC. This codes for CASSPPRGQETQYF. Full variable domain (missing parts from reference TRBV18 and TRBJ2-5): NAGVMQNPRHLVRRRGQEARLRCSPMKGHSHVYWYRQLPEEGLKFMVYLQKENIIDESGMPKERFSAEFPKEGPSILRIQQVVRGDSAAYFCASSPPRGQETQYFGPGTRLLVL.

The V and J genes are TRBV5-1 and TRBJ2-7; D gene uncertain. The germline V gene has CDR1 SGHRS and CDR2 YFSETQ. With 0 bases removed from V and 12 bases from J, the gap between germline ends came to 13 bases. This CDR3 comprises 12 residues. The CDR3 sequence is CASSLAGDKGYF. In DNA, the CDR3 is TGCGCCAGCAGCTTGGCAGGAGACAAGGGGTACTTC.

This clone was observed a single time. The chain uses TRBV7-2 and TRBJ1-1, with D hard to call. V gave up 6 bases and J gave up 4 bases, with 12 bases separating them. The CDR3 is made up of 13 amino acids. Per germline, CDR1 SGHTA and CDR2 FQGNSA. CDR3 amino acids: CASSYDTITEAFF. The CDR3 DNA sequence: TGTGCCAGCAGTTACGACACGATCACTGAAGCTTTCTTT.

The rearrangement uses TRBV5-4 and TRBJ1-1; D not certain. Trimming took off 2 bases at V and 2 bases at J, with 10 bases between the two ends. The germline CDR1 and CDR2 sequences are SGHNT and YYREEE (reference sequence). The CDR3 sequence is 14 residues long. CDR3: CASSLNVFNTEAFF. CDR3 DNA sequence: TGTGCCAGCAGCTTAAACGTATTTAACACTGAAGCTTTCTTT.

Here the CDR3 DNA reads TGTGCCAGTAGTACTCGACAGGGCAATGAGCAGTTCTTC. Residues: CASSTRQGNEQFF. The chain links TRBV19 to TRBJ2-1, with 7 bases lining up with TRBD1. Germline V gives CDR1 LNHDA, CDR2 SQIVND (reference sequence). The CDR3 length is 13 residues. Germline trimming cut 4 bases from V and 6 bases from J; bases unmatched to any gene: 3.

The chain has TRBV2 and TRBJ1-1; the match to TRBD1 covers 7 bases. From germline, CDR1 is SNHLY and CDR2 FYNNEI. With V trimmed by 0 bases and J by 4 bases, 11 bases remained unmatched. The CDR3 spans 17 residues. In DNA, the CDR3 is TGTGCCAGCAGTGAAGCGGGGACACAGGGGATAGTCACTGAAGCTTTCTTT. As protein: CASSEAGTQGIVTEAFF. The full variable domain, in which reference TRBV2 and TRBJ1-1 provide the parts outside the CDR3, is EPEVTQTPSHQVTQMGQEVILRCVPISNHLYFYWYRQILGQKVEFLVSFYNNEISEKSEIFDDQFSVERPDGSNFTLKIRSTKLEDSAMYFCASSEAGTQGIVTEAFFGQGTRLTVV.

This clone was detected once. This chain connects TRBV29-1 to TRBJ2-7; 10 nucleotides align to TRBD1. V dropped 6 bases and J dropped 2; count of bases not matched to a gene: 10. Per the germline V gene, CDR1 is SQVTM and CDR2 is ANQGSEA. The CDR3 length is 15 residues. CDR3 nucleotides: TGCAGCGTCAATGGCGGGGACAGGGGAACCTACGAGCAGTACTTC. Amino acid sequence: CSVNGGDRGTYEQYF.

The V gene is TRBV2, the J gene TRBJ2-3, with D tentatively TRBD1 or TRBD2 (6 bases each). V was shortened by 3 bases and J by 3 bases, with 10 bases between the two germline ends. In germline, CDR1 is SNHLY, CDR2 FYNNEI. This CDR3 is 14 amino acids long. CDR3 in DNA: TGTGCCAGCAGTGATCCGGGGGCGACAGATACGCAGTATTTT. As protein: CASSDPGATDTQYF.

CDR3 protein: CASSSGTATNEKLFF. The CDR3 DNA follows: TGCGCCAGCAGCTCGGGGACAGCAACTAATGAAAAACTGTTTTTT. This rearrangement joins TRBV5-1 to TRBJ1-4; TRBD1 matches at 7 bases. The CDR3 totals 15 residues. CDR1 is SGHRS, CDR2 YFSETQ, per germline. Unmatched junction bases numbered 2, after V lost 3 bases and J lost 0 bases.

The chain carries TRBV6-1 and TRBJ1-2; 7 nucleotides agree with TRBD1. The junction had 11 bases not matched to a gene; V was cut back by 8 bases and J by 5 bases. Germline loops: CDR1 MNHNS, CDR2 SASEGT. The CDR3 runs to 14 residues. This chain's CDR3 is CASPGGFLTYGYTF. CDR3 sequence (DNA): TGTGCCAGCCCAGGGGGATTCCTGACTTATGGCTACACCTTC.

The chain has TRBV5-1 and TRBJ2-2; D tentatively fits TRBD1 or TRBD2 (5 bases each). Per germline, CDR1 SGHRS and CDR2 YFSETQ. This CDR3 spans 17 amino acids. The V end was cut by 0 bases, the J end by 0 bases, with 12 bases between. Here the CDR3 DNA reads TGCGCCAGCAGCTTGGCTTACCGGGACCCGAACACCGGGGAGCTGTTTTTT. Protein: CASSLAYRDPNTGELFF.

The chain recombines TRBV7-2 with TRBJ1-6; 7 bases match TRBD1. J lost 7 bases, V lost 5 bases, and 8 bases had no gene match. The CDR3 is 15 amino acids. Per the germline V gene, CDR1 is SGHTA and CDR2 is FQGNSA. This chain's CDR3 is CASSADRVGNSPLHF. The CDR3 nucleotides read TGTGCCAGCAGCGCTGACAGGGTGGGGAATTCACCCCTCCACTTT.

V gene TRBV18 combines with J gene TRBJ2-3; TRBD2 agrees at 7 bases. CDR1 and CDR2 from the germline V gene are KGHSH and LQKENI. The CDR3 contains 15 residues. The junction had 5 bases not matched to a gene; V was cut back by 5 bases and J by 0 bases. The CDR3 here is CASSAQAGSTDTQYF. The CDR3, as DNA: TGTGCCAGCTCAGCGCAAGCGGGGAGCACAGATACGCAGTATTTT. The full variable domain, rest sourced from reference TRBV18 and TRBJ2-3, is NAGVMQNPRHLVRRRGQEARLRCSPMKGHSHVYWYRQLPEEGLKFMVYLQKENIIDESGMPKERFSAEFPKEGPSILRIQQVVRGDSAAYFCASSAQAGSTDTQYFGPGTRLTVL.

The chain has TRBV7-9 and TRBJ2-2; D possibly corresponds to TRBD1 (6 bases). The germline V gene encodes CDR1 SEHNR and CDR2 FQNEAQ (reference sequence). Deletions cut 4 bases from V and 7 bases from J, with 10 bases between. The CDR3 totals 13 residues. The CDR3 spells CASSYRDIGELFF. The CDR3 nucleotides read TGTGCCAGCAGCTACAGGGATATCGGGGAGCTGTTTTTT.

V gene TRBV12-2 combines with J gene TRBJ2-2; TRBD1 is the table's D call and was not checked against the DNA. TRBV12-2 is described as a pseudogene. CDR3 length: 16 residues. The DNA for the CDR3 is TGTGCAAGTCGCTCCCCAGGGGCTCGGGTCGCCGGGGAGCTGTTTTTT. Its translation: CASRSPGARVAGELFF.

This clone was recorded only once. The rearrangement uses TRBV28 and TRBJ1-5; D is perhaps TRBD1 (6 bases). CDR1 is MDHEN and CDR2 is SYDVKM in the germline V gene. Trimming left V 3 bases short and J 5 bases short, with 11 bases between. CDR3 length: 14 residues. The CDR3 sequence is CASSFWDNHQPQHF. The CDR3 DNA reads TGTGCCAGCAGTTTCTGGGACAACCATCAGCCCCAGCATTTT.